A single sample is the source of the 10 T cell receptor beta chains below, sequenced in a study of identifying expanded T cells in peripheral blood. Profiling relied on immunoSEQ multiplex PCR, and the TCRdb table lists in-frame clones only, not all of them. This sample has about 80,000 clones, with 80% to 85% found just once. The sequencing sample was made of blood. All receptors derive from a person between 18 and 69 years old in good health.

This clone was found once. The V and J genes are TRBV7-9 and TRBJ2-5; 9 bases fit TRBD1. The CDR3 spans 14 residues. Germline CDR1 is SEHNR and CDR2 is FQNEAQ (reference sequence). The V gene end was trimmed by 5 bases and the J gene end by 5 bases; junction bases not matched to a gene: 6. CDR3 DNA sequence: TGTGCCAGCAGCCGGACAGGGGATGGGGAGACCCAGTACTTC. Translating gives CASSRTGDGETQYF.

This rearrangement joins TRBV5-3 to TRBJ2-7, with 11 bases fitting TRBD1. Being an ORF, TRBV5-3 has a function that is uncertain. This CDR3 spans 19 amino acids. The ends lost 4 bases at V and 7 bases at J; junction bases unmatched: 22. CDR3 sequence (DNA): TGTGCCAGAAGCGTGGCCCAGATGATGGCAGGACAGGGGGCTCAGGAGCAGTACTTC. This gives the protein CARSVAQMMAGQGAQEQYF.

This chain links TRBV27 with TRBJ2-7, with 10 bases lining up with TRBD2. The CDR3 length is 16 residues. Germline CDR1 and CDR2: MNHEY and SMNVEV (reference sequence). V dropped 5 bases and J dropped 7; count of bases not matched to a gene: 14. The CDR3 DNA is TGTGCCAGCAGTCCGTCCCTAGCGGGAGCCTCGTGGGAGCAGTACTTC. Its protein is CASSPSLAGASWEQYF.

The chain links TRBV4-2 to TRBJ2-3, with 8 positions matching TRBD2. Germline trimming cut 5 bases from V and 4 bases from J; bases unmatched to any gene: 8. This CDR3 spans 15 amino acids. CDR1 is LGHNA, CDR2 YNFKEQ, per germline. DNA of the CDR3: TGTGCCAGCAGCGACCTAGCGGGTGGGGCAGATACGCAGTATTTT. Its protein product is CASSDLAGGADTQYF.

V gene TRBV19 combines with J gene TRBJ2-1; 11 positions match TRBD2. The length of the CDR3 is 17 residues. Germline trimming cut 0 bases from V and 6 bases from J; bases unmatched to any gene: 7. Germline V CDR1 and CDR2: LNHDA, SQIVND (reference sequence). CDR3 nucleotides: TGTGCCAGTAGTATAGAAAGGCGGCTAGCGGGAGGCAATGAGCAGTTCTTC. As protein: CASSIERRLAGGNEQFF.

The chain employs TRBV7-9 and TRBJ2-5; TRBD2 is a possible D gene (6 bases). CDR1 is SEHNR, CDR2 FQNEAQ, per germline (reference sequence). CDR3 length: 13 amino acids. V was trimmed by 8 bases and J by 2 bases, leaving 12 bases between them. DNA of the CDR3: TGTGCCAGCGGGCGGGGAATACAAGAGACCCAGTACTTC. It encodes CASGRGIQETQYF.

The chain combines TRBV18 with TRBJ2-5, with no clear D. Germline assignment: CDR1 KGHSH and CDR2 LQKENI. V lost 1 base to trimming and J lost 4 bases, with 7 bases between them. The CDR3 is made up of 13 amino acids. The CDR3 region has the DNA TGTGCCAGCTCACCACTACGGCGAGAGACCCAGTACTTC. It specifies CASSPLRRETQYF. Supplemented by reference TRBV18 and TRBJ2-5, the full variable domain reads NAGVMQNPRHLVRRRGQEARLRCSPMKGHSHVYWYRQLPEEGLKFMVYLQKENIIDESGMPKERFSAEFPKEGPSILRIQQVVRGDSAAYFCASSPLRRETQYFGPGTRLLVL.

The V call is TRBV4-1, the J call TRBJ2-1; 8 bases are a match to TRBD2. This CDR3 is 17 amino acids long. The ends lost 4 bases at V and 0 bases at J; junction bases unmatched: 8. The germline CDR1 and CDR2 sequences are MGHRA and YSYEKL. For the CDR3, the DNA is TGCGCCAGCAGCCGGGCGGGACTAGTCATCTCCTACAATGAGCAGTTCTTC. It codes for CASSRAGLVISYNEQFF.

This chain links TRBV5-4 with TRBJ2-7; 8 nucleotides match TRBD2. There are 14 residues in the CDR3. Germline CDR1 SGHNT, CDR2 YYREEE (reference sequence). V shed 0 bases and J 5 bases; nucleotides not matched to a gene: 4. The CDR3 sequence: CASSLDGRAHEQYF. The CDR3 DNA reads TGTGCCAGCAGCTTGGACGGGAGGGCCCACGAGCAGTACTTC.

The gene calls are TRBV15 and TRBJ2-5, with 8 positions matching TRBD1. The CDR3 is 17 residues long. With V trimmed by 0 bases and J by 1 base, 7 bases remained unmatched. Germline V gene lookup returns CDR1 LNHNV and CDR2 YYDKDF (reference sequence). For the CDR3, the DNA is TGTGCCACCAGCAGAGATAGGACAGGGTCAGGCCAAGAGACCCAGTACTTC. Translated: CATSRDRTGSGQETQYF.